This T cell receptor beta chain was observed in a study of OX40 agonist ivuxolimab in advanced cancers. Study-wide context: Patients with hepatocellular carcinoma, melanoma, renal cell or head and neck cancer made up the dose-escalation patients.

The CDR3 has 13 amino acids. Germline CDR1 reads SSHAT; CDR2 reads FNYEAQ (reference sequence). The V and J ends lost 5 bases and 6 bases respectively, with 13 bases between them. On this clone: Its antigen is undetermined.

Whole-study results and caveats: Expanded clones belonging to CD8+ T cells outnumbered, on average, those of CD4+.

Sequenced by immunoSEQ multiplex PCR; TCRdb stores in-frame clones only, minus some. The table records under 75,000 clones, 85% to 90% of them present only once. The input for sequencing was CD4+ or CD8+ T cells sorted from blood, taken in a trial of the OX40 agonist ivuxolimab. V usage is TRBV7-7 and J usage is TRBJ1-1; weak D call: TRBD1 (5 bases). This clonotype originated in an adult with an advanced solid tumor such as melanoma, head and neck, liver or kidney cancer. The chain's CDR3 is CASSRSPQAEAFF. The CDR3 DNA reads TGTGCCAGCAGCCGGTCACCACAGGCTGAAGCTTTCTTT.